A single TCR beta chain is shown here with its context. The antigen this receptor binds is unknown. One base away there is no much larger clone; base qualities are not given. Using the deep immunoSEQ assay, multiplex PCR amplified TCR CDR3 regions from genomic DNA. Extracted genomic DNA from each cell subset was spread evenly across all wells of several immunoSEQ 96-well plates, with each plate serving as a replicate. For sorted subsets, about 0.2 ug genomic DNA, equal to tens of thousands of T cell genomes, was loaded into each replicate PCR. The purified libraries were quantified using a Qubit 3.0 fluorometer, sized with a Bioanalyzer 2100, and then quantified again using the KAPA Library Quantification kit. Every immunoSEQ 96-well plate was sequenced on a dedicated single-read 150-cycle Illumina NextSeq 550 flow cell. The authors processed their data as follows. Because only junctional sequences without quality scores were contained in the immunoSEQ output, filtering matching that applied to full-length reads could not be performed. To assign V/J genes and CDR3, sequences were annotated using PyIR, a Python wrapper for IgBLAST v1.9, with IMGT germline references. Reads with weak V/J assignments (E-value above 1e-6), missing CDR3, stop codons, out-of-frame junctions, or ambiguous translated residues were removed. V3J clonotypes were defined as sequences sharing the same inferred V gene, J gene, and CDR3 amino acid sequence. To compute the percentage overlap between repertoires, the number of shared unique clonotypes was divided by the size of the smaller repertoire. Richness of each repertoire was evaluated using RTK rarefaction, the Chao1 estimator, and Recon v2.1 estimates of unobserved clonotypes. Generation probabilities for all TCRbeta clonotypes obtained by the gDNA method from a few donors were computed using OLGA. TCRdb provides this immuneACCESS table in a form limited to in-frame rearrangements. Some clones are lacking; in checked studies, under half of them reflect an unresolved V gene, and why the rest are absent is not known. That table is the source of V, J and clone size, and D and trimming were worked out from the DNA. For this sample the table gives fewer than 1.6 million clones, of which 98% were detected only once. Of the sample, 0.36% is held by the ten largest clones.

Healthy HIV-negative adults with no recently reported acute infections or vaccinations were included as donors. Every donor was a Caucasian adult living in Nashville, Tennessee, USA. CD4+ T cells were enriched by magnetic negative selection, after which naive cells were positively selected on CD45RA and the negative fraction was taken as the memory subset. After blood collection by leukapheresis, PBMCs were isolated using Ficoll-Histopaque density gradient centrifugation and then cryopreserved in the vapor phase of liquid nitrogen. Analytical flow cytometry was used to check the purity and quantity of every magnetically sorted T cell population. Each sorted fraction had its genomic DNA isolated and then quantified by UV absorbance on a Nanodrop 2000c. This sample was taken from a study of shared clonotypes between healthy human individuals (TCRdb year 2020). Study-wide context: The cohort comprised a couple of women and a few men aged 18 to 49 years. For each donor, CD4 naive and CD4 memory were each run on three plates, CD8 naive on two plates, and CD8 memory on one plate. The study deeply sequenced blood TCR repertoires of about 5 healthy adults to estimate repertoire size and the extent of clonotype sharing between individuals. To increase sequencing depth and limit assay-specific biases, TCR repertoire library preparation and sequencing were carried out by different laboratories using diverse techniques. Per donor, leukapheresis produced somewhere between about 0.94 and 9.5 billion PBMCs. The study at large found these results: Sampling was restricted to blood, and TCR repertoires in tissues likely differ from the TCR repertoires found in blood. Even with the large sequencing depth, rarefaction of the sorted-subset datasets indicated that sequencing was incomplete. Because the study included a small number of donors, the genetic and exposure-history diversity represented was limited. Pairwise subsampling indicated that sequencing depth was expected to affect the degree of clonotype sharing among donors. When a few donors were compared, the shared fraction of clonotypes was about 5% for naive CD4, 3.5% for naive CD8, roughly 2.5% for memory CD4, and around 0.37% for memory CD8. Naive subsets generally had larger estimated clonotype richness than memory subsets did. Compared with non-shared clonotypes, the clonotypes found in all four sorted-subset donors had higher generation probabilities.

The sample was naive CD4+ T cells sorted from blood. In the paper's terms, the cell subset or site label means: CD45RA+ positively selected. This receptor was obtained from a man aged 25 to 40 in good health.

CDR3 region: CASSVTSGGTYEQYF. The DNA sequence is as follows: TGTGCCAGCTCGGTGACTAGCGGGGGGACATACGAGCAGTACTTC. The chain was built from TRBV18 and TRBJ2-7, with TRBD2 identical over 13 junction bases. The germline V and J ends show losses of 6 bases and 4 bases respectively, and no gene match explains 6 bases of the junction. From cysteine to phenylalanine, the CDR3 is 15 amino acids long. Only CDR3 DNA remains: 45 bases, in frame from the first base. CDR1 and CDR2 are read off the germline V gene as KGHSH and LQKENI.